These T cell receptor beta chains were read from a single sample in a study of early stage breast cancer tumors. The assay was immunoSEQ multiplex PCR, and TCRdb's table has in-frame clones only and misses some. The table has approximately 54,000 clones, over 75% seen once; the top ten hold roughly 3%. Specimen: blood. The receptors come from a person in their 40s with breast cancer. Both conserved end residues are part of each CDR3. D genes are given only for firm matches. The size entry is marked missing in some rows and otherwise reads once, few, many or a size class.

len	d_gene	abundance	v_gene	j_gene	CDR3nt	CDR3aa
14	TRBD1	-	TRBV19	TRBJ1-4	TGTGCCAGTAGTGCTCGGACAGGGCACGAAAAACTGTTTTTT	CASSARTGHEKLFF
18	TRBD2	-	TRBV7-9	TRBJ2-5	TGTGCCAGCAGCTTGATTCCGGAAGGACTAGCGGTAAAAGAGACCCAGTACTTC	CASSLIPEGLAVKETQYF
15	-	-	TRBV6-4	TRBJ1-4	TGTGCCAGCAGTGACCTGAGCTCGCTTAATGAAAAACTGTTTTTT	CASSDLSSLNEKLFF
15	-	-	TRBV18	TRBJ2-7	TGTGCCAGCTCACCGGGTGGCCTTAGCTCCTACGAGCAGTACTTC	CASSPGGLSSYEQYF
15	TRBD2	-	TRBV5-1	TRBJ2-1	TGCGCCAGCAGCCCTACTAGCGGGAGCGACAATGAGCAGTTCTTC	CASSPTSGSDNEQFF
14	-	-	TRBV6-1	TRBJ1-1	TGTGCCAGCAGTGAACCAGGCCGGAACACTGAAGCTTTCTTT	CASSEPGRNTEAFF
14	TRBD1	-	TRBV2	TRBJ2-7	TGTGCCAGCCTTTATGGACAGGCTGCCTACGAGCAGTACTTC	CASLYGQAAYEQYF
13	-	once	TRBV5-1	TRBJ2-7	TGCGCCAGCACAAGGACAGAAACGACCGAGCAGTACTTC	CASTRTETTEQYF
15	-	-	TRBV7-9	TRBJ2-7	TGTGCCAGCAGCCCCTTAGAGGCCTCCTCCTACGAGCAGTACTTC	CASSPLEASSYEQYF
15	TRBD1	few	TRBV7-7	TRBJ2-3	TGTGCTAGCAGCCTCGGACAGGGGATAACAGATACGCAGTATTTT	CASSLGQGITDTQYF
13	-	-	TRBV2	TRBJ1-2	TGTGCCAGCAGTTTTTCCAGTCCCTATGGCTACACCTTC	CASSFSSPYGYTF
13	TRBD1	once	TRBV7-9	TRBJ1-1	TGTGCCAGCAGCCGAGGGACAGGCTCTGAAGCTTTCTTT	CASSRGTGSEAFF
15	TRBD1	-	TRBV2	TRBJ1-2	TGTGCCAGCCAGGCGGACAGGGGGCTTCTGGGCGGCTACACCTTC	CASQADRGLLGGYTF
12	-	few	TRBV29-1	TRBJ1-1	TGCAGCGTCGCTCAGGGAGGGACTGAAGCTTTCTTT	CSVAQGGTEAFF
15	-	-	TRBV6-1	TRBJ2-5	TGTGCCAGCAGTGAAGTTCACCAGAGGCGGGAGACCCAGTACTTC	CASSEVHQRRETQYF
15	TRBD2	-	TRBV2	TRBJ2-7	TGTGCCAGCAGTGATATTCGGGGGGGCGGCTACGAGCAGTACTTC	CASSDIRGGGYEQYF
14	TRBD2	once	TRBV11-3	TRBJ2-3	TGTGCCAGCAGCTTAATGACTAGCGGGACCTCGCAGTATTTT	CASSLMTSGTSQYF
13	-	-	TRBV7-6	TRBJ2-1	TGTGCCAGCAGCTTAGGGTGGGGCAATGAGCAGTTCTTC	CASSLGWGNEQFF
15	-	-	TRBV18	TRBJ2-5	TGTGCCAGCTCACCACCTCGGGGATCCCAAGAGACCCAGTACTTC	CASSPPRGSQETQYF
15	TRBD2	-	TRBV6-4	TRBJ2-3	TGTGCCAGCAGCAGGACTAGCGGGAGCACAGATACGCAGTATTTT	CASSRTSGSTDTQYF
16	-	once	TRBV4-1	TRBJ2-1	TGCGCCAGCAGCCAAGGTCGACAGGTTGGGGCCAATGAGCAGTTCTTC	CASSQGRQVGANEQFF
15	TRBD1	-	TRBV4-2	TRBJ1-2	TGTGCCAGCAGCCAAGTAGGGGACAGGGGGGACGGCTACACCTTC	CASSQVGDRGDGYTF
15	TRBD2	few	TRBV30	TRBJ2-1	TGTGCCTGGAGTGTTCCAGCGGGAGGGCGTAATGAGCAGTTCTTC	CAWSVPAGGRNEQFF
16	-	-	TRBV6-6	TRBJ2-2	TGTGCCAGCAGTTACTCGGGGTCAGGTATCGCCGGGGAGCTGTTTTTT	CASSYSGSGIAGELFF
14	TRBD2	-	TRBV4-2	TRBJ2-7	TGTGCCAGCAGCCGAGAGCGGGAATACTACGAGCAGTACTTC	CASSREREYYEQYF
16	-	-	TRBV5-1	TRBJ2-2	TGCGCCAGCAGCTTGGTGACTGGACTGAACACCGGGGAGCTGTTTTTT	CASSLVTGLNTGELFF
16	TRBD2	-	TRBV27	TRBJ2-3	TGTGCCAGCAGTTTAGGGCTAGCGGGAAGTACAGATACGCAGTATTTT	CASSLGLAGSTDTQYF
14	-	-	TRBV21-1	TRBJ1-2	TGTGCCAGCAGCAAATGCAGCCCCGACTATGGCTACACCTTC	CASSKCSPDYGYTF
17	TRBD2	-	TRBV5-1	TRBJ2-7	TGCGCCAGCAGCAGCGAAGGGAGCGGGAGGAAATCCTACGAGCAGTACTTC	CASSSEGSGRKSYEQYF
15	-	few	TRBV2	TRBJ2-2	TGTGCCAGCAGGATCCATAGCGGGAACACCGGGGAGCTGTTTTTT	CASRIHSGNTGELFF
16	TRBD2	-	TRBV5-5	TRBJ2-2	TGTGCCAGCAGCCAAGATATAGCGGGAGAAACCGGGGAGCTGTTTTTT	CASSQDIAGETGELFF
14	-	once	TRBV2	TRBJ1-5	TGTGCCAGCACTCGAACCGATCTGGGTCAGCCCCAGCATTTT	CASTRTDLGQPQHF
14	TRBD1	few	TRBV2	TRBJ2-7	TGTGCCAGACAGGGGAACCTCGACTCCTACGAGCAGTACTTC	CARQGNLDSYEQYF
17	TRBD1	-	TRBV11-1	TRBJ2-2	TGTGCCAGCAGCCTAGGTGAAGGGACAGGGAACACCGGGGAGCTGTTTTTT	CASSLGEGTGNTGELFF
14	TRBD2	-	TRBV19	TRBJ2-1	TGTGCCAGTAGTATAGCTAGCGGGAGGGACGAGCAGTTCTTC	CASSIASGRDEQFF
14	TRBD2	-	TRBV5-1	TRBJ2-5	TGCGCCAGCAGCTTGACTAGCGGGTCGCCGGCTCAGTACTTC	CASSLTSGSPAQYF
12	-	-	TRBV6-5	TRBJ1-2	TGTGCCAGCGGACAAACCCAGCAGAGCTACACCTTC	CASGQTQQSYTF
17	TRBD1	-	TRBV30	TRBJ1-5	TGTGCCTGGACCTCTCCCGGGACAGTGTATAGCAATCAGCCCCAGCATTTT	CAWTSPGTVYSNQPQHF
13	-	-	TRBV6-5	TRBJ1-1	TGTGCCAGCAGTTACCAGGCGGCCACTGAAGCTTTCTTT	CASSYQAATEAFF